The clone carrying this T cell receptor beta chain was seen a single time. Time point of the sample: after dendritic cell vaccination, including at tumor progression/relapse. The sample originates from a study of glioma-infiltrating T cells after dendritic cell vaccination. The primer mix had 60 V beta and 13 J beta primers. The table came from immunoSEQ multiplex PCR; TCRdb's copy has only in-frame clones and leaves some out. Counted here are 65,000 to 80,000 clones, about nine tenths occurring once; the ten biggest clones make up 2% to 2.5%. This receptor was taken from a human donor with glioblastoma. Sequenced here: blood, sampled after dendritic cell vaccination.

CDR3 coding DNA: TGTGCCAGCAGCTTAGCGGACAGCGAACTAGCGGGAGGCTACGAGCAGTACTTC. Amino acid sequence: CASSLADSELAGGYEQYF. The chain links TRBV7-9 to TRBJ2-5; 12 nucleotides line up with TRBD2. The J call may be faulty, since TRBJ2-7 better matches the DNA end. The CDR3 length is 18 residues. Germline V gene lookup returns CDR1 SEHNR and CDR2 FQNEAQ (reference sequence).